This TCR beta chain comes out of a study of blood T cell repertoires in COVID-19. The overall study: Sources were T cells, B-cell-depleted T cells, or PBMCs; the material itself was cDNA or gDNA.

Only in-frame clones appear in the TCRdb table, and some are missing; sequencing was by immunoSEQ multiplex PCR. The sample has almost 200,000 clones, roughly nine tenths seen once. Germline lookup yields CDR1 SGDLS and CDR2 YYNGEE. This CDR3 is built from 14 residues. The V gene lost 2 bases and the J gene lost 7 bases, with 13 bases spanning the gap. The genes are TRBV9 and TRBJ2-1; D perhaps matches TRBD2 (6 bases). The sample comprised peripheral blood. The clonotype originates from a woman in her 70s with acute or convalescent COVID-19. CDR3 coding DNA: TGTGCCAGCAGCGTTTCGACTAGTTTTAATGAGCAGTTCTTC. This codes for CASSVSTSFNEQFF.